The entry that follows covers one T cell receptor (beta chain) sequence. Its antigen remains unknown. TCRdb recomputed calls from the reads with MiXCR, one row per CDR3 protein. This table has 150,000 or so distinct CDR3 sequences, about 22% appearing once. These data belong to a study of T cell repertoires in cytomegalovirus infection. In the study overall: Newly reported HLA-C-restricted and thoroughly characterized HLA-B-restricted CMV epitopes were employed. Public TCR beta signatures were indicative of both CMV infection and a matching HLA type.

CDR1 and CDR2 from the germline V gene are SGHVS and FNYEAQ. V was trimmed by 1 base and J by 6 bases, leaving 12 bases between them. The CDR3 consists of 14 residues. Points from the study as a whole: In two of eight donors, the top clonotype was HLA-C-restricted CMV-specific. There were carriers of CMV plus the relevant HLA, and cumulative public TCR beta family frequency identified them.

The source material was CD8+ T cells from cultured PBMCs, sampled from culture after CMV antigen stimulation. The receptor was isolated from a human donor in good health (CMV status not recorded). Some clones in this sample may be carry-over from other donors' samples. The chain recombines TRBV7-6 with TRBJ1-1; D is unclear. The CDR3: CASSLVEGASEAFF. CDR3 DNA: TGTGCCAGCAGCTTAGTAGAGGGCGCGTCTGAAGCTTTCTTT.